This T cell receptor beta chain was profiled in a study of T cell responses to AZD1222 COVID-19 vaccine. General observations from the study: Dominant CD4 TCR responses targeted spike regions 160-218 and 743-854.

The CDR3 extends over 14 amino acids. Germline V gene data show CDR1 as SNHLY and CDR2 as FYNNEI. After removal of 4 bases from V and 1 base from J, the junction contained 0 bases not matched to a gene. This table comes from immunoSEQ multiplex PCR, and its TCRdb copy is limited to in-frame clones, with some not included. The sample holds some 91,000 clones, 90% to 95% seen once. This clone appeared once. Its matching antigen is unknown. The rearrangement uses TRBV2 and TRBJ1-5; 8 bases agree with TRBD1. The receptor comes from an adult in good health. The input for sequencing was peripheral blood, taken on day 0 of AZD1222 vaccination. The CDR3 DNA reads TGTGCCAGCAGTGGACAGGGGAGCAATCAGCCCCAGCATTTT. This translates into CASSGQGSNQPQHF.